The clone carrying this T cell receptor beta chain has just one count. Some clones are missing from TCRdb's copy, which holds only in-frame ones; the method was immunoSEQ multiplex PCR. The sample yields around 100,000 clones, just under 95% seen once. This sample was taken from a study of control samples from healthy donors and cancer patients. Trimming removed 3 bases from V and 7 bases from J, with 11 bases in between. Germline V gives CDR1 SGDLS, CDR2 YYNGEE. The CDR3 is 13 residues long. V is TRBV9 and J is TRBJ2-1, with D uncertain. This sequence was found in a human donor in good health. The donor label of this sample is uncertain. The sample comprised blood. CDR3 DNA: TGTGCCAGCAGCGCCTTAAGGGTGAATGAGCAGTTCTTC. Translation gives CASSALRVNEQFF.